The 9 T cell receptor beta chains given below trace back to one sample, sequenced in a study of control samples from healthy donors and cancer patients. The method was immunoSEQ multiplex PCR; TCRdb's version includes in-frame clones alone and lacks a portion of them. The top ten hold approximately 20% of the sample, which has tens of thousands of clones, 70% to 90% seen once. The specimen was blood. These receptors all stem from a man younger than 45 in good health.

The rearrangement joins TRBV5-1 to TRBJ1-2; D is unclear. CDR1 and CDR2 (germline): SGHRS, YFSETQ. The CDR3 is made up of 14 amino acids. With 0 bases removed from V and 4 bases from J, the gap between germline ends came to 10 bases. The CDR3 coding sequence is TGCGCCAGCAGCTTGGCCCCCTCTGTCTATGGCTACACCTTC. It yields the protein CASSLAPSVYGYTF.

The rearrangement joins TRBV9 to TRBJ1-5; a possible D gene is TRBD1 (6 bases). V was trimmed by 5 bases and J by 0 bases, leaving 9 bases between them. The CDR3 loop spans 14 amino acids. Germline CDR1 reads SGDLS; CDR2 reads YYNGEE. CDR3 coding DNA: TGTGCCAGCAGTTTGGGACATAGCAATCAGCCCCAGCATTTT. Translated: CASSLGHSNQPQHF.

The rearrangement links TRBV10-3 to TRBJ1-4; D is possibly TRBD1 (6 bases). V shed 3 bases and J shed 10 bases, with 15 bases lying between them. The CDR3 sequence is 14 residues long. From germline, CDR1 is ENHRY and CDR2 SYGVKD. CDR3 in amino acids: CAISDPKQGPKLFF. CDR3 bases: TGTGCCATCAGTGACCCCAAACAGGGCCCAAAACTGTTTTTT.

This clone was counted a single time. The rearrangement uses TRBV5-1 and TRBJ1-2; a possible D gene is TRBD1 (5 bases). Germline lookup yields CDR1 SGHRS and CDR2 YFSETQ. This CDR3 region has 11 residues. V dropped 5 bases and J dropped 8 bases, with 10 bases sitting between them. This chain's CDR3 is CASSGGEGYTF. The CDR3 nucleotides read TGCGCCAGCAGTGGAGGGGAGGGCTACACCTTC.

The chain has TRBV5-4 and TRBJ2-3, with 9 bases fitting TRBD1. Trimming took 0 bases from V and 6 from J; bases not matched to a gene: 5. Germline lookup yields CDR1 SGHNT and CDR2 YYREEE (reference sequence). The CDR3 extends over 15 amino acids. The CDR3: CASSLGTGASDTQYF. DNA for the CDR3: TGTGCCAGCAGCTTGGGGACAGGGGCATCGGATACGCAGTATTTT.

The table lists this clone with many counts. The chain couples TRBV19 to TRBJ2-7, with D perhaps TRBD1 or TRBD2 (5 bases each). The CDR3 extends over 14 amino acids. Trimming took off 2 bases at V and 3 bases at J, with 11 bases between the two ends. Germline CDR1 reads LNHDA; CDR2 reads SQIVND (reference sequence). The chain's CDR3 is CASSITGRIYEQYF. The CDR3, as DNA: TGTGCCAGTAGTATAACGGGACGGATCTACGAGCAGTACTTC.

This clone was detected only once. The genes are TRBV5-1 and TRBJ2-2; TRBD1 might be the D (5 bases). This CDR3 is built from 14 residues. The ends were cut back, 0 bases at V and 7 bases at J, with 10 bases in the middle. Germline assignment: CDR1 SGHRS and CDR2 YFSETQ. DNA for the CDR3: TGCGCCAGCAGCTTGGGGGGCCGCGGCGGGGAGCTGTTTTTT. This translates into CASSLGGRGGELFF. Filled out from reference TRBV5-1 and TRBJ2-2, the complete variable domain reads KAGVTQTPRYLIKTRGQQVTLSCSPISGHRSVSWYQQTPGQGLQFLFEYFSETQRNKGNFPGRFSGRQFSNSRSEMNVSTLELGDSALYLCASSLGGRGGELFFGEGSRLTVL.

The CDR3, as DNA: TGTGCCAGCAAAACCGGACAGGGACCCTACGAGCAGTACTTC. Its translation is CASKTGQGPYEQYF. This sequence joins TRBV6-5 and TRBJ2-7, with TRBD1 identical over 8 bases. The junction had 7 bases not matched to a gene; V was cut back by 7 bases and J by 2 bases. Germline CDR1 reads MNHEY; CDR2 reads SVGAGI. The CDR3 length is 14 residues.

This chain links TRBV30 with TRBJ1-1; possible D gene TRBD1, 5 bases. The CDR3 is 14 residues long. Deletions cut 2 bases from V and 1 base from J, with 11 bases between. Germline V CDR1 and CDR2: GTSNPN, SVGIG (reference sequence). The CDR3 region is CAWSHRRGNTEAFF. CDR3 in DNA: TGTGCCTGGAGTCACAGGAGGGGGAACACTGAAGCTTTCTTT.